Below are 21 T cell receptor beta chains sequenced from a single sample in a study of shared clonotypes between healthy human individuals. Assay: immunoSEQ multiplex PCR; the TCRdb copy retains only in-frame clones and omits some. The sample contains 2 million to 2.5 million clones, 80% to 95% of which appear only once. The sequencing sample was made of naive CD4+ T cells from PBMCs. The subset denotes: CD45RA+ positively selected. Receptor source: a man between 18 and 35 years old in good health. Some clones in this sample may be carry-over from other donors' samples.

The V and J genes are TRBV5-4 and TRBJ1-4; possibly TRBD1 for D (6 bases). CDR1 is SGHNT, CDR2 YYREEE, per germline (reference sequence). CDR3 length: 14 residues. Trimming removed 3 bases from V and 8 bases from J, with 14 bases in between. The CDR3 nucleotides are TGTGCCAGCAGCTCACAGGGAAGTCGGGAAAAACTGTTTTTT. Residues: CASSSQGSREKLFF.

The chain uses TRBV4-2 and TRBJ1-5, with TRBD1 identical over 9 bases. Germline CDR1 is LGHNA and CDR2 is YNFKEQ. The V gene end was trimmed by 4 bases and the J gene end by 6 bases; junction bases not matched to a gene: 13. This CDR3 is 17 amino acids long. CDR3 in amino acids: CASSPAYGTGPPQPQHF. CDR3 nucleotides: TGTGCCAGCAGCCCTGCGTACGGGACAGGGCCCCCTCAGCCCCAGCATTTT.

The chain joins TRBV2 to TRBJ1-3, with 7 bases aligning to TRBD1. J gave up 3 bases and V 4 bases, and 12 bases lay outside the gene matches. CDR1 and CDR2 from the germline V gene are SNHLY and FYNNEI. This CDR3 comprises 17 residues. CDR3 bases: TGTGCCAGCAGTGGGGACAGAAATGCCCCGGTTGGAAACACCATATATTTT. Its translation is CASSGDRNAPVGNTIYF. Looking up the rest from reference TRBV2 and TRBJ1-3 gives the full variable domain: EPEVTQTPSHQVTQMGQEVILRCVPISNHLYFYWYRQILGQKVEFLVSFYNNEISEKSEIFDDQFSVERPDGSNFTLKIRSTKLEDSAMYFCASSGDRNAPVGNTIYFGEGSWLTVV.

The chain links TRBV19 to TRBJ2-6; 8 positions match TRBD1. The junction had 6 bases not matched to a gene; V was cut back by 5 bases and J by 0 bases. Germline CDR1 reads LNHDA; CDR2 reads SQIVND (reference sequence). The CDR3 covers 17 residues. The CDR3 region is CASSLGQAISGANVLTF. CDR3 sequence (DNA): TGTGCCAGTAGTTTGGGACAGGCTATCTCTGGGGCCAACGTCCTGACTTTC.

The chain has TRBV5-1 and TRBJ1-2; a possible D gene is TRBD1 (6 bases). The CDR3 sequence is 15 residues long. Trimming left V 4 bases short and J 0 bases short, with 13 bases between. In germline, CDR1 is SGHRS, CDR2 YFSETQ. The CDR3 spells CASSPRDTANYGYTF. The CDR3 nucleotides read TGCGCCAGCAGCCCACGGGACACAGCTAACTATGGCTACACCTTC. Combining the CDR3 with reference TRBV5-1 and TRBJ1-2 gives the whole variable domain KAGVTQTPRYLIKTRGQQVTLSCSPISGHRSVSWYQQTPGQGLQFLFEYFSETQRNKGNFPGRFSGRQFSNSRSEMNVSTLELGDSALYLCASSPRDTANYGYTFGSGTRLTVV.

This clone was observed once. V and J are TRBV10-3 and TRBJ2-1; 10 bases match TRBD2. CDR3 length equals 17 residues. Germline assignment: CDR1 ENHRY and CDR2 SYGVKD. V shed 3 bases and J 9 bases; nucleotides not matched to a gene: 14. CDR3 in amino acids: CAISERRTAGGPTEQFF. Written as DNA, the CDR3 is TGTGCCATCAGTGAAAGACGGACAGCGGGAGGGCCTACTGAGCAGTTCTTC.

The rearrangement joins TRBV25-1 to TRBJ2-5; D is possibly TRBD1 or TRBD2 (6 bases each). The ends were cut back, 4 bases at V and 3 bases at J, with 18 bases in the middle. CDR1 and CDR2 from the germline V gene are MGHDK and SYGVNS. This CDR3 is built from 16 residues. CDR3 loop: CASSGGAPALEETQYF. In DNA, the CDR3 is TGTGCCAGCAGTGGGGGGGCTCCTGCCCTCGAAGAGACCCAGTACTTC.

This clone came up once. The chain carries TRBV5-1 and TRBJ2-3; perhaps TRBD1 as D (6 bases). This CDR3 has 17 amino acids. Trimming removed 0 bases from V and 9 bases from J, with 23 bases in between. From germline, CDR1 is SGHRS and CDR2 YFSETQ. CDR3 DNA: TGCGCCAGCAGCTTGGCCGGACTGGACAGTAGGTTTGGCACGCAGTATTTT. Translation gives CASSLAGLDSRFGTQYF.

The J gene is TRBJ2-3, the V gene TRBV6-5; D is undetermined. The CDR3 extends over 12 amino acids. Trimming stripped 5 bases from V and 5 bases from J, with 8 bases between. Per the germline V gene, CDR1 is MNHEY and CDR2 is SVGAGI. The CDR3 DNA reads TGTGCCAGCAGTACCCGTTTAGATACGCAGTATTTT. This gives the protein CASSTRLDTQYF.

This chain links TRBV9 with TRBJ2-2; tentatively, D is TRBD1 (5 bases). This CDR3 is 15 amino acids long. The germline CDR1 and CDR2 sequences are SGDLS and YYNGEE. V lost 0 bases and J lost 1, with 7 bases in between. The CDR3 loop is CASSVVTGNTGELFF. The DNA for the CDR3 is TGTGCCAGCAGCGTAGTCACAGGGAACACCGGGGAGCTGTTTTTT.

Worth noting for this clone: The sample holds other DNA sequences that translate to the same CDR3. The genes are TRBV28 and TRBJ2-7; a possible D gene is TRBD2 (5 bases). The germline V and J ends were trimmed by 2 bases and 0 bases, with 11 bases remaining between them. Per the germline V gene, CDR1 is MDHEN and CDR2 is SYDVKM. The CDR3 length is 15 residues. The DNA for the CDR3 is TGTGCCAGCAGTTTAGGTGGGAGTCGCTCCTACGAGCAGTACTTC. This encodes CASSLGGSRSYEQYF.

V gene TRBV2 combines with J gene TRBJ2-7; no clear D gene. V was clipped by 5 bases and J by 3 bases, with 11 bases between them. The CDR3 is 13 amino acids. Germline loops: CDR1 SNHLY, CDR2 FYNNEI. The CDR3 sequence: CASSFLVGYEQYF. In DNA form, the CDR3 reads TGTGCCAGCAGTTTTCTAGTTGGCTACGAGCAGTACTTC.

This chain joins TRBV7-9 and TRBJ2-7; either TRBD1 or TRBD2 may supply D (5 bases each). This CDR3 is built from 15 residues. CDR1 and CDR2 (germline): SEHNR, FQNEAQ (reference sequence). V shed 7 bases and J shed 7 bases, with 23 bases lying between them. The CDR3 DNA is TGTGCCAGCACCCCCCCCGGGACGGTGGACGTAGAGCAGTACTTC. As protein: CASTPPGTVDVEQYF.

This clone has only one observation. This chain joins TRBV10-2 and TRBJ2-5, with TRBD1 matching over 10 bases. The CDR3 extends over 16 amino acids. V gave up 4 bases and J gave up 4 bases; unmatched junction bases: 9. Germline values: CDR1 WSHSY, CDR2 SAAADI. CDR3 loop: CASSGPGQGLGETQYF. The CDR3 bases are TGCGCCAGCAGTGGACCGGGACAGGGGTTGGGAGAGACCCAGTACTTC.

CDR3 loop: CASSQGGGTYGYTF. The CDR3 DNA reads TGCGCCAGCAGCCAAGGGGGGGGTACCTATGGCTACACCTTC. The chain has TRBV4-1 and TRBJ1-2, with a weak D call TRBD1 (5 bases). Germline V gene data show CDR1 as MGHRA and CDR2 as YSYEKL. Trimming pared 1 base from V and 4 bases from J, leaving 10 bases between. The length of the CDR3 is 14 residues.

The rearrangement uses TRBV5-1 and TRBJ2-3, with D hard to call. V was shortened by 0 bases and J by 6 bases, with 11 bases between the two germline ends. The V gene's germline CDR1 is SGHRS and CDR2 YFSETQ. This CDR3 contains 14 residues. The chain's CDR3 is CASSLEGPADTQYF. The CDR3 DNA is TGCGCCAGCAGCTTGGAGGGCCCGGCGGATACGCAGTATTTT.

The V call is TRBV7-2, the J call TRBJ2-7; perhaps D is TRBD1 or TRBD2 (5 bases each). The CDR3 sequence is 17 residues long. V lost 4 bases and J 6 bases, leaving 25 bases between the germline ends. Germline loops: CDR1 SGHTA, CDR2 FQGNSA. The DNA for the CDR3 is TGTGCCAGCAGCTCCCGGGGACCCCATTCCGCTTCGGGCGAGCAGTACTTC. Translated, it gives CASSSRGPHSASGEQYF.

This chain links TRBV7-9 with TRBJ2-5, with TRBD2 matching over 8 bases. From germline, CDR1 is SEHNR and CDR2 FQNEAQ (reference sequence). This CDR3 region has 16 residues. Trimming removed 5 bases from V and 5 bases from J; junction bases left unmatched: 13. The CDR3 reads CASSPRGGPQGETQYF. The DNA for the CDR3 is TGTGCCAGCAGCCCTCGGGGGGGTCCCCAAGGGGAGACCCAGTACTTC.

This rearrangement joins TRBV29-1 to TRBJ2-7; 8 bases agree with TRBD2. This CDR3 comprises 15 residues. Germline V gives CDR1 SQVTM, CDR2 ANQGSEA. The junction had 7 bases not matched to a gene; V was cut back by 3 bases and J by 0 bases. CDR3 region: CSVDTSGGPSYEQYF. The CDR3 coding sequence is TGCAGCGTTGATACCAGCGGGGGCCCCTCCTACGAGCAGTACTTC.

The chain links TRBV7-9 to TRBJ1-1; D is undetermined. Germline-derived CDR1 and CDR2 are SEHNR and FQNEAQ (reference sequence). Trimming took off 1 base at V and 2 bases at J, with 11 bases between the two ends. The CDR3 covers 15 residues. CDR3 loop: CASSLVGPENTEAFF. CDR3 sequence (DNA): TGTGCCAGCAGCTTAGTAGGCCCCGAAAACACTGAAGCTTTCTTT.

This chain connects TRBV27 to TRBJ1-1; no firm D call. V was pared by 3 bases and J by 1 base, with 6 bases between. CDR1 and CDR2 from the germline V gene are MNHEY and SMNVEV (reference sequence). The CDR3 extends over 13 amino acids. CDR3 DNA sequence: TGTGCCAGCAGTTTGGCAGGGAACACTGAAGCTTTCTTT. Translation gives CASSLAGNTEAFF.